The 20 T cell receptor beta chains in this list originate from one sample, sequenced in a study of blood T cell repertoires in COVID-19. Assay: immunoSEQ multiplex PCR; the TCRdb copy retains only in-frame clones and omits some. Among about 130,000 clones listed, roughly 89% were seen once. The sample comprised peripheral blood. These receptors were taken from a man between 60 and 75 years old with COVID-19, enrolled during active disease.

CDR3 sequence: CASGGLQTVIYGYTF. Here the CDR3 DNA reads TGTGCCAGCGGGGGATTACAGACCGTGATCTATGGCTACACCTTC. The genes are TRBV19 and TRBJ1-2, with D possibly TRBD1 on 5 matching bases. The ends were cut back, 9 bases at V and 4 bases at J, with 21 bases in the middle. This CDR3 spans 15 amino acids. Looked up from germline, CDR1 is LNHDA and CDR2 is SQIVND (reference sequence).

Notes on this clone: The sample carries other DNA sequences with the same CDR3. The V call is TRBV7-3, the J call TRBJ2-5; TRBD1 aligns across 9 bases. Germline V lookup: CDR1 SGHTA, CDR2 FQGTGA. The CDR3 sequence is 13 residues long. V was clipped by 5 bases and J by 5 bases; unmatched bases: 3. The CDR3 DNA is TGTGCCAGCAGCCGGACAGGGGTTGAGACCCAGTACTTC. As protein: CASSRTGVETQYF. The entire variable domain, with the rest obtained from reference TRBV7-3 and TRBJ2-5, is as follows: GAGVSQTPSNKVTEKGKYVELRCDPISGHTALYWYRQSLGQGPEFLIYFQGTGAADDSGLPNDRFFAVRPEGSVSTLKIQRTERGDSAVYLCASSRTGVETQYFGPGTRLLVL.

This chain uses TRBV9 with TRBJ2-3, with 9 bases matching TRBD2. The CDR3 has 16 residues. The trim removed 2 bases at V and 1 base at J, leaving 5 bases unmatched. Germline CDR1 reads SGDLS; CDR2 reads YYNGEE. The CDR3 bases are TGTGCCAGCAGCGTTAGCGGGGGCGCTGGCACAGATACGCAGTATTTT. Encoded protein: CASSVSGGAGTDTQYF.

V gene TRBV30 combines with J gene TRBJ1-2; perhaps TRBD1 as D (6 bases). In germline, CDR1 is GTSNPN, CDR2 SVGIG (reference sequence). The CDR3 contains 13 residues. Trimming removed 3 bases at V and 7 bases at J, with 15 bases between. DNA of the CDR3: TGTGCCTGGAGCGACAGGAGCCCCCCTGGCTACACCTTC. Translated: CAWSDRSPPGYTF.

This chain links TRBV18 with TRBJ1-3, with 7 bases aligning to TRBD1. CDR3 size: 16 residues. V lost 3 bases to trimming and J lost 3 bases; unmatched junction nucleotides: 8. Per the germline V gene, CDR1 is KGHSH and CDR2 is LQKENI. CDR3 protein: CASSPLGTDLGNTIYF. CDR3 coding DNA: TGTGCCAGCTCACCGCTTGGGACAGACCTTGGAAACACCATATATTTT.

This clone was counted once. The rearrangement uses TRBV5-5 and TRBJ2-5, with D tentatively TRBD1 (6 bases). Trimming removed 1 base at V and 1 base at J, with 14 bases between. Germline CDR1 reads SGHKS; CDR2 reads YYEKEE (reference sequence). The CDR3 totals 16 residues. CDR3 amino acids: CASSLSGRGVQETQYF. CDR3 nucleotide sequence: TGTGCCAGCAGCTTGTCGGGCAGGGGTGTCCAAGAGACCCAGTACTTC.

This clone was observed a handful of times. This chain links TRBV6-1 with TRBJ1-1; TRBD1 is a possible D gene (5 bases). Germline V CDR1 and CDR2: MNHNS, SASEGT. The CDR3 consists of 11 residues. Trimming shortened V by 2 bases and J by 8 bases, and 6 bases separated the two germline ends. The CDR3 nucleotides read TGTGCCAGCAGTGAATGGACAGAAGCTTTCTTT. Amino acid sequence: CASSEWTEAFF.

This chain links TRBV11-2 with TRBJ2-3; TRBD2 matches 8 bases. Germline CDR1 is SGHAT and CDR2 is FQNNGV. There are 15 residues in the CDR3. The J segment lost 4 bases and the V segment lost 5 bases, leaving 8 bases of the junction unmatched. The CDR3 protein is CASSPGGPKPDTQYF. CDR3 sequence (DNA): TGTGCCAGCAGCCCGGGGGGGCCTAAACCAGATACGCAGTATTTT.

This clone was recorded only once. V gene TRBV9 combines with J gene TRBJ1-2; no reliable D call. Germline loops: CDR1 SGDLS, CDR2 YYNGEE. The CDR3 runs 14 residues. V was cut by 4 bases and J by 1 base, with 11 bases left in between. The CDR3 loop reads CASSRTTLNYGYTF. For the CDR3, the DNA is TGTGCCAGCAGCCGAACGACACTTAACTATGGCTACACCTTC.

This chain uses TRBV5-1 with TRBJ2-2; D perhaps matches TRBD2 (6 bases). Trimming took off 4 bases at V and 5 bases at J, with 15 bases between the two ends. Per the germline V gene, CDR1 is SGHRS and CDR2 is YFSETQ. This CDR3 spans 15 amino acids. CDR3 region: CASSPEGRVTGELFF. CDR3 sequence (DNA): TGCGCCAGCAGCCCGGAGGGCAGGGTGACCGGGGAGCTGTTTTTT.

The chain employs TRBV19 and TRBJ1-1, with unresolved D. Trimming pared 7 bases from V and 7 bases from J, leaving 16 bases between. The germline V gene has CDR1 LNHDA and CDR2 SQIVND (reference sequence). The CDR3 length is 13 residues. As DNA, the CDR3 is TGTGCCAGTACCACCTCTGGTCGGGGTGAAGCTTTCTTT. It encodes CASTTSGRGEAFF.

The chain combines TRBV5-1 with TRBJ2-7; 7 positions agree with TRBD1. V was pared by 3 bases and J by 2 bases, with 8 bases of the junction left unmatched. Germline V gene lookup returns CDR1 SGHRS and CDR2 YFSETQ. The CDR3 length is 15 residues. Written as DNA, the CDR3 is TGCGCCAGCAGCTCCACGACAGGGCAAACCTACGAGCAGTACTTC. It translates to CASSSTTGQTYEQYF.

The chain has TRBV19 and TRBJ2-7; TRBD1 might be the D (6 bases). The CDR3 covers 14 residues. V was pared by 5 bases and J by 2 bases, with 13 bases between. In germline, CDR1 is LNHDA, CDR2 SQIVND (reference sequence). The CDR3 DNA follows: TGTGCCAGTAGTGCCGGGACACGGACCTACGAGCAGTACTTC. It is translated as CASSAGTRTYEQYF.

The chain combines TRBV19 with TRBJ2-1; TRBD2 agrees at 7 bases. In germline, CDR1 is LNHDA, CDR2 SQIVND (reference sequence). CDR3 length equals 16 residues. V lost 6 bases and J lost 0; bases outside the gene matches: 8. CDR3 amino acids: CASSPGEGLSYNEQFF. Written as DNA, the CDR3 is TGTGCCAGTAGCCCTGGGGAGGGCCTCTCCTACAATGAGCAGTTCTTC. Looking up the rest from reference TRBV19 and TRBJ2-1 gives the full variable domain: DGGITQSPKYLFRKEGQNVTLSCEQNLNHDAMYWYRQDPGQGLRLIYYSQIVNDFQKGDIAEGYSVSREKKESFPLTVTSAQKNPTAFYLCASSPGEGLSYNEQFFGPGTRLTVL.

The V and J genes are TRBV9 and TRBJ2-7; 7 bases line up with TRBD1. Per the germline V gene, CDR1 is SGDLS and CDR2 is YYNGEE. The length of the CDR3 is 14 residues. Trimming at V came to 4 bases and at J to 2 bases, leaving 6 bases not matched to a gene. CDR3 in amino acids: CASSSGQIPYEQYF. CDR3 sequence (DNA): TGTGCCAGCAGCTCGGGACAGATACCCTACGAGCAGTACTTC.

The CDR3 DNA sequence: TGTGCCAGCAGTCGGGGGGGCGTTGAGACCCAGTACTTC. The encoded protein is CASSRGGVETQYF. The chain combines TRBV9 with TRBJ2-5; TRBD2 matches 8 bases. This CDR3 region has 13 residues. Germline trimming cut 5 bases from V and 5 bases from J; bases unmatched to any gene: 5. CDR1 and CDR2 (germline): SGDLS, YYNGEE.

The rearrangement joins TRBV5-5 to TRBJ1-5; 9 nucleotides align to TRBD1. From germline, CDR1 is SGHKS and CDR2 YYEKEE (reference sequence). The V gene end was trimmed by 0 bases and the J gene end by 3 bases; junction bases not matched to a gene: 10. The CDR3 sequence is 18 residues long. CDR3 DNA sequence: TGTGCCAGCAGCTTGGGGGGCGGACAGGGGCTTTTCAATCAGCCCCAGCATTTT. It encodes CASSLGGGQGLFNQPQHF.

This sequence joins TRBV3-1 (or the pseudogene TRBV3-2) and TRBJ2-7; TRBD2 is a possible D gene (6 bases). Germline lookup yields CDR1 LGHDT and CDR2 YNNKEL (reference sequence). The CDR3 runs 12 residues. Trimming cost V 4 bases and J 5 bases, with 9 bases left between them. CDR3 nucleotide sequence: TGTGCCAGCAGCCTTAGGACTAACGAGCAGTACTTC. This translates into CASSLRTNEQYF.

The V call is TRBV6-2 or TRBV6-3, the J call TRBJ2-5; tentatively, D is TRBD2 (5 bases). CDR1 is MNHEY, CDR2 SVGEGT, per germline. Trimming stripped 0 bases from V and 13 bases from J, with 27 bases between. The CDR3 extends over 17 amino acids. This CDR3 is CASSYSIDAGGPQEGYF. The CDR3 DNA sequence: TGTGCCAGCAGTTACTCAATAGACGCAGGCGGACCCCAAGAGGGGTACTTC.

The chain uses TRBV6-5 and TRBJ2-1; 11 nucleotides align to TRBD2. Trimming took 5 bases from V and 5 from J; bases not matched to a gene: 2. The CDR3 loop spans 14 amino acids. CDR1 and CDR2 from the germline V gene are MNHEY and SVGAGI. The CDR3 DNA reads TGTGCCAGCAGTACTAGCGGGGGAAACAATGAGCAGTTCTTC. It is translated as CASSTSGGNNEQFF.